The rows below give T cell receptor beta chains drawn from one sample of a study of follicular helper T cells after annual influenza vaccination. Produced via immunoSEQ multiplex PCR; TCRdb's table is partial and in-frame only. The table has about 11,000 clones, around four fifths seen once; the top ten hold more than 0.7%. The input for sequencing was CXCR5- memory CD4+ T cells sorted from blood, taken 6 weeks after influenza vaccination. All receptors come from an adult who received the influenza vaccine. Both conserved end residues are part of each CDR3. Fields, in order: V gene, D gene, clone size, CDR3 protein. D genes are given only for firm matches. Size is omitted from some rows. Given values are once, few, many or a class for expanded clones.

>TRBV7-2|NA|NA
CASSSDPNQPQHF
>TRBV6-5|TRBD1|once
CASRIEQGLNYGYTF
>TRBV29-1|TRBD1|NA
CSVDSGGGYGYTF
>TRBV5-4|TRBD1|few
CASSAVTGGHEQYF
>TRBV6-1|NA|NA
CASSRIADQPQHF
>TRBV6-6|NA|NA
CASSTATANQETQYF
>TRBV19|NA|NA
CASSITVANPEQFF
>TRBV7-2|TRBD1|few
CASSGDRERGYTF
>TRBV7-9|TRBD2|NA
CASSLTSGRNYEQYF
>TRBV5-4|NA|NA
CASSLRARGEEAFF
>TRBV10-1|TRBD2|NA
CASSATSGSSYNEQFF
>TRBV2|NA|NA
CASSVLQGLSGNTIYF
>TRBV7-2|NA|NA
CASSNRVSTDTQYF
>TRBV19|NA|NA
CASSTHNTEAFF
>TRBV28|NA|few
CASSLQISYEQYF
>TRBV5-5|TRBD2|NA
CASSLPGGNEQFF
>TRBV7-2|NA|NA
CASSPFGGQETQYF
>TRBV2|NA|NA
CASSEVGGNTEAFF
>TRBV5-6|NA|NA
CASSLDLGGTDTQYF
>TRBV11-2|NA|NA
CASSLAGWREKLFF
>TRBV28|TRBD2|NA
CASMRTGGYEQYF
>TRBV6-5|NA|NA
CASSYGLGDYGYTF
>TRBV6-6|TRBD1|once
CASSYSMGQGSYEQYF
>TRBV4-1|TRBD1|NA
CASSQEVGGVYTQYF
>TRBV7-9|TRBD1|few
CASSRGDRYTEAFF
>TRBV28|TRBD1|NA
CASIAQGDGTYEQYF
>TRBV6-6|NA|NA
CASSWGEIGRYPEAFF
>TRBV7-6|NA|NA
CASSLAAGTEAFF
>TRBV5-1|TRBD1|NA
CASSLRGGPTEAFF
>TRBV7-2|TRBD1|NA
CASSLDRGLGQPQHF
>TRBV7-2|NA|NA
CASSLEQETQYF
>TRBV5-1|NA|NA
CASRPGVQNSPLHF
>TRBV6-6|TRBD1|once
CASSYRGQGKDGYTF
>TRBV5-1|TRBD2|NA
CASSLSSGAYNEQFF
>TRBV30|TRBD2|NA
CAWSLGASGTQYF
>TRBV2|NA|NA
CASRRAGLEQYF
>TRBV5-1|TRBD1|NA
CASSETTGQGYTEAFF
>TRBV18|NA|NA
CASSPILHDEQFF
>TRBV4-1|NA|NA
CASSLLSGVSGELFF
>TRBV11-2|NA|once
CASSFDTGELFF
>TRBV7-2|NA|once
CASSQPSRTEAFF
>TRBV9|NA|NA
CASSVRGTGGTNEKLFF
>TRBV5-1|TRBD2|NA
CASSGLAGEGNIQYF
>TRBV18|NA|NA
CASSPPKGHTEAFF
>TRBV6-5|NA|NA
CASRRGQGSYEQYF
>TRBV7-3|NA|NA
CASSLDPSGTYEQYF
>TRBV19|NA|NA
CASSLGTSGPQPQHF
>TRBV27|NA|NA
CASSLRQLNTEAFF
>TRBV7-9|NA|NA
CASSRTGFSQETQYF
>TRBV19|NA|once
CASSIAEGTEAFF
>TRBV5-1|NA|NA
CASSLGGEVDTQYF
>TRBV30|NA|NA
CAWSRGNSYEQYF
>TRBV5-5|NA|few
CASSRTGANYGYTF
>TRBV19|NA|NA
CASSISRQPQHF
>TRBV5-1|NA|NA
CASSLQGGNEQFF